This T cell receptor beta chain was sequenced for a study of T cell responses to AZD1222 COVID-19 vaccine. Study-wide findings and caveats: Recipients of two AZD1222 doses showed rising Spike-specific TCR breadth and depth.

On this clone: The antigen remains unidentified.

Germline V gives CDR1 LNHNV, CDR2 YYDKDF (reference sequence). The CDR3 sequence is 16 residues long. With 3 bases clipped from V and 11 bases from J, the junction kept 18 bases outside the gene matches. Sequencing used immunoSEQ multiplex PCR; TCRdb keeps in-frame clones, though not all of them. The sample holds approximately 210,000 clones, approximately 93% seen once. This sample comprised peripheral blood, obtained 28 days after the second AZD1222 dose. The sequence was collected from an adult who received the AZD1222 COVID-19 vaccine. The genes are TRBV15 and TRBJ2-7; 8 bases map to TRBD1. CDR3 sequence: CATSRGTTGAAHVEYF. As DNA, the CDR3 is TGTGCCACCAGCAGGGGTACGACAGGGGCCGCTCACGTTGAGTACTTC.